A selection of T cell receptor beta chains follows, all from one sample in a study of blood T cell repertoires in COVID-19. Produced via immunoSEQ multiplex PCR; TCRdb's table is partial and in-frame only. The sample lists 200,000 or so clones, 84% occurring once. Sequencing used PBMCs or T cells enriched from blood (not recorded which). Receptors originate from a man aged 40-50 years who had recovered from COVID-19. The CDR3 runs from the conserved cysteine through the conserved F or W.

j_gene: TRBJ1-1; v_gene: TRBV5-1; CDR3aa: CASSLSPTGMGTEAFF
j_gene: TRBJ1-2; v_gene: TRBV5-1; CDR3aa: CASSLEGGTPYGYTF
j_gene: TRBJ1-4; v_gene: TRBV29-1; CDR3aa: CSATVSGAGPNEKLFF
j_gene: TRBJ2-7; v_gene: TRBV24-1; CDR3aa: CATSDLVGQQYF
j_gene: TRBJ1-1; v_gene: TRBV5-1; CDR3aa: CASSFEAGGRTEAFF
j_gene: TRBJ2-3; v_gene: TRBV5-1; CDR3aa: CASSLGVRVITDTQYF
j_gene: TRBJ2-1; v_gene: TRBV4-1; CDR3aa: CASSPKEAGSYNEQFF
j_gene: TRBJ1-5; v_gene: TRBV4-3; CDR3aa: CASSQDSGGAISQPQHF
j_gene: TRBJ1-2; v_gene: TRBV9; CDR3aa: CASSVAAGAGGYGYTF
j_gene: TRBJ1-2; v_gene: TRBV28; CDR3aa: CASSQQVFPYGYTF
j_gene: TRBJ2-3; v_gene: TRBV18; CDR3aa: CASSPPARIYTDTQYF
j_gene: TRBJ2-1; v_gene: TRBV7-9; CDR3aa: CASSLAAHHNEQFF
j_gene: TRBJ1-5; v_gene: TRBV4-1; CDR3aa: CASSQEIMQVSNQPQHF
j_gene: TRBJ2-7; v_gene: TRBV7-2; CDR3aa: CASSLGGPYEQYF
j_gene: TRBJ2-3; v_gene: TRBV7-9; CDR3aa: CASSPGGMTDTQYF
j_gene: TRBJ2-7; v_gene: TRBV5-1; CDR3aa: CASSFEGLAGGEQYF
j_gene: TRBJ2-3; v_gene: TRBV30; CDR3aa: CAWSVWGGTDTQYF
j_gene: TRBJ1-1; v_gene: TRBV7-6; CDR3aa: CASTPGQGTEAFF
j_gene: TRBJ2-5; v_gene: TRBV15; CDR3aa: CASGGGRETQYF
j_gene: TRBJ1-2; v_gene: TRBV6-1; CDR3aa: CASSEASGARGYTF
j_gene: TRBJ1-1; v_gene: TRBV7-2; CDR3aa: CASSWGQGLEAFF
j_gene: TRBJ1-6; v_gene: TRBV7-9; CDR3aa: CASSRHLIQGVGNSPLHF
j_gene: TRBJ1-4; v_gene: TRBV30; CDR3aa: CASGGWREKLFF
j_gene: TRBJ1-2; v_gene: TRBV7-2; CDR3aa: CASSQSTGWGTGYTF
j_gene: TRBJ1-2; v_gene: TRBV7-9; CDR3aa: CASSLSDRGFYGYTF
j_gene: TRBJ2-1; v_gene: TRBV28; CDR3aa: CASRGRQRRHTSNEQFF
j_gene: TRBJ1-2; v_gene: TRBV11-2; CDR3aa: CASSRTTGGVNGYTF
j_gene: TRBJ1-2; v_gene: TRBV9; CDR3aa: CASSVDPGSYGYTF
j_gene: TRBJ2-1; v_gene: TRBV7-8; CDR3aa: CASSLLGGGLNEQFF
j_gene: TRBJ1-1; v_gene: TRBV4-1; CDR3aa: CASSHGMTRGNTEAFF
j_gene: TRBJ1-2; v_gene: TRBV7-2; CDR3aa: CASSSNRVLYGYTF
j_gene: TRBJ2-2; v_gene: TRBV28; CDR3aa: CASSFSWLANTGELFF
j_gene: TRBJ1-2; v_gene: TRBV7-2; CDR3aa: CASSFAQGIYGYTF
j_gene: TRBJ1-2; v_gene: TRBV12-3/TRBV12-4; CDR3aa: CASIVGHPYGYTF
j_gene: TRBJ2-5; v_gene: TRBV2; CDR3aa: CASNRGGQETQYF
j_gene: TRBJ1-5; v_gene: TRBV6-1; CDR3aa: CASREGQVYSNQPQHF
j_gene: TRBJ2-7; v_gene: TRBV3-1/TRBV3-2; CDR3aa: CASSLAPSYEQYF
j_gene: TRBJ1-6; v_gene: TRBV30; CDR3aa: CAWSETDNSPLHF
j_gene: TRBJ1-4; v_gene: TRBV30; CDR3aa: CAWSARQSNEKLFF
j_gene: TRBJ1-1; v_gene: TRBV6-4; CDR3aa: CASRSSPRDTEAFF
j_gene: TRBJ1-5; v_gene: TRBV30; CDR3aa: CAWSVVPGGSNQPQHF
j_gene: TRBJ1-1; v_gene: TRBV19; CDR3aa: CASRPHPGQMNTEAFF
j_gene: TRBJ2-5; v_gene: TRBV18; CDR3aa: CASSPTLAHQETQYF
j_gene: TRBJ1-5; v_gene: TRBV4-2; CDR3aa: CASSQEQSSGNQPQHF
j_gene: TRBJ1-6; v_gene: TRBV7-2; CDR3aa: CASSLEGANGAPLHF
j_gene: TRBJ1-5; v_gene: TRBV28; CDR3aa: CASSLRRRGAGQPQHF
j_gene: TRBJ1-6; v_gene: TRBV27; CDR3aa: CASSSLQGSNSPLHF
j_gene: TRBJ1-1; v_gene: TRBV6-5; CDR3aa: CASSYSSGIGTEAFF
j_gene: TRBJ2-4; v_gene: TRBV28; CDR3aa: CASVSSLTKNIQYF
j_gene: TRBJ2-1; v_gene: TRBV19; CDR3aa: CASSIGSGGPTPNEQFF
j_gene: TRBJ1-2; v_gene: TRBV10-2; CDR3aa: CASSEAGTGKGYTF
j_gene: TRBJ2-7; v_gene: TRBV7-2; CDR3aa: CASGLFTGPYEQYF
j_gene: TRBJ2-2; v_gene: TRBV2; CDR3aa: CASRADSTGELFF